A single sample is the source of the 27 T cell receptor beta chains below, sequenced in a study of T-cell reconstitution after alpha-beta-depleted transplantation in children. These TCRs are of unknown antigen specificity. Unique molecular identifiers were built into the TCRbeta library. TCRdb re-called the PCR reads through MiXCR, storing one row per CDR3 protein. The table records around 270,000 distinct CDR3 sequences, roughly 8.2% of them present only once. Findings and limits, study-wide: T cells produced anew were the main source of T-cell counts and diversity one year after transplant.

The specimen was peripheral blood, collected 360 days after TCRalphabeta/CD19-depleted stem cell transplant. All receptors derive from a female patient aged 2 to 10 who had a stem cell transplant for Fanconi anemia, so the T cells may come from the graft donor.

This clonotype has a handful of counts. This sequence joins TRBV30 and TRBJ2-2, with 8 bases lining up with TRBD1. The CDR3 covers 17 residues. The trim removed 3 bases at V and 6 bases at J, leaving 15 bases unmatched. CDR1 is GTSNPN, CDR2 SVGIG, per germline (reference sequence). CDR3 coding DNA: TGTGCCTGGAGAGTGTTTCTTGACAGGGGACGTCCCGGGGAGCTGTTTTTT. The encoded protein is CAWRVFLDRGRPGELFF.

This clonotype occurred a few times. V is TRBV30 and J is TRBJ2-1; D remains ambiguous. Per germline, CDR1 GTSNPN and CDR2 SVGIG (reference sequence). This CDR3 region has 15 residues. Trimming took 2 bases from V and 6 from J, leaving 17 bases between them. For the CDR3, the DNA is TGTGCCTGGAGTCCCTTCGACTCAATTCGCAATGAGCAGTTCTTC. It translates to CAWSPFDSIRNEQFF.

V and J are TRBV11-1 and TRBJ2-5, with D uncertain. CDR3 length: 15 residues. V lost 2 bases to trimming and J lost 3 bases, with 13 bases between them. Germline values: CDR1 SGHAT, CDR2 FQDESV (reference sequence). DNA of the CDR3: TGTGCCAGCAGCTTATCCTTCGGTGGGGAAGAGACCCAGTACTTC. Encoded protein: CASSLSFGGEETQYF.

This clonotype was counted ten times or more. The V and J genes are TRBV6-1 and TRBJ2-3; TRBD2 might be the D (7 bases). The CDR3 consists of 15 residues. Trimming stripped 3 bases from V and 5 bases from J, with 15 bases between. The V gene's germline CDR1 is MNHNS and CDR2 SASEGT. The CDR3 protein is CASSESGGLIDTQYF. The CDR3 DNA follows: TGTGCCAGCAGTGAGTCGGGGGGCCTTATAGATACGCAGTATTTT.

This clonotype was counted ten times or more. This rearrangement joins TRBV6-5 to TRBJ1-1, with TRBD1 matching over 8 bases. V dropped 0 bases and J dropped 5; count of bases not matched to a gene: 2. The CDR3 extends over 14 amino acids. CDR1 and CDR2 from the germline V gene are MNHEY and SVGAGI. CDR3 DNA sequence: TGTGCCAGCAGTTACTCTTACAGGGGGACTGAAGCTTTCTTT. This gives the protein CASSYSYRGTEAFF.

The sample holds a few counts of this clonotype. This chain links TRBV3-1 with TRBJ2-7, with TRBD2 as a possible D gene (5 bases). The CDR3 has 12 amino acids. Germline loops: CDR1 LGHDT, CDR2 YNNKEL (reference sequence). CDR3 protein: CASSQGGYEQYV. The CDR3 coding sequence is TGTGCCAGCAGTCAAGGAGGCTACGAGCAGTACGTC.

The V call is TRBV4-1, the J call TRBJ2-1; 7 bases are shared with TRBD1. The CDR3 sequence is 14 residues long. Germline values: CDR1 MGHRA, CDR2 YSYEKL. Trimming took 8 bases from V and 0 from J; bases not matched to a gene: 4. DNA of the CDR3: TGCGCCAGCCTCCGGGACAGCTCCTACAATGAGCAGTTCTTC. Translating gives CASLRDSSYNEQFF.

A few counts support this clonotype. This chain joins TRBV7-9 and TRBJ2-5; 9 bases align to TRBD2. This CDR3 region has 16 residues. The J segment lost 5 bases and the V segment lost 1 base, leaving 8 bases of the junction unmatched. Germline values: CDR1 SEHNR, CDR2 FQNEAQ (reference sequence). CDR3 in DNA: TGTGCCAGCAGCTTAGGCTCTAGCGGGGAAGGGGAGACCCAGTACTTC. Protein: CASSLGSSGEGETQYF. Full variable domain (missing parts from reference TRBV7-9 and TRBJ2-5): DTGVSQNPRHKITKRGQNVTFRCDPISEHNRLYWYRQTLGQGPEFLTYFQNEAQLEKSRLLSDRFSAERPKGSFSTLEIQRTEQGDSAMYLCASSLGSSGEGETQYFGPGTRLLVL.

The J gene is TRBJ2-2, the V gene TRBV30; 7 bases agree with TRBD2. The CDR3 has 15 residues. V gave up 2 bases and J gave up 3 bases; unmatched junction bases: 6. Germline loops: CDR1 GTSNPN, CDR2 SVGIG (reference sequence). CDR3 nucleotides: TGTGCCTGGAGTTGGTCGGGGGGATACACCGGGGAGCTGTTTTTT. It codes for CAWSWSGGYTGELFF.

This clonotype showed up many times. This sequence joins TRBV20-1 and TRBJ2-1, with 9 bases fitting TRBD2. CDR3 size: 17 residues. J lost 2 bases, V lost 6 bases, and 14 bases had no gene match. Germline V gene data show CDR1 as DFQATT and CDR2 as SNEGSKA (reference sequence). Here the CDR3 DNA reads TGCAGTGCCACTATGGCCTTTAGCGGGAGCGCCTACAATGAGCAGTTCTTC. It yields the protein CSATMAFSGSAYNEQFF.

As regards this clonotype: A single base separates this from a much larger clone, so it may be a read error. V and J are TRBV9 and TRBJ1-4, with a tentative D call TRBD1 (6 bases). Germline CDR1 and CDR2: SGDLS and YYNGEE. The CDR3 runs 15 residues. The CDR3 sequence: CASSTPGGAGEKLLF. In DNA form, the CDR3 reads TGTGCCAGCAGCACTCCGGGGGGCGCGGGTGAAAAACTGCTTTTT.

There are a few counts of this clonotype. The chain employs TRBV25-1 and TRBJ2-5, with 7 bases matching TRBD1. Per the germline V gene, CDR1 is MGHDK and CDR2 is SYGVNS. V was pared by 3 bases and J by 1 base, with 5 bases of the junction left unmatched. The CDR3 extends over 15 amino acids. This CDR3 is CASSDLGDSQETQYF. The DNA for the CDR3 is TGTGCCAGCAGTGATTTAGGGGACAGCCAAGAGACCCAGTACTTC.

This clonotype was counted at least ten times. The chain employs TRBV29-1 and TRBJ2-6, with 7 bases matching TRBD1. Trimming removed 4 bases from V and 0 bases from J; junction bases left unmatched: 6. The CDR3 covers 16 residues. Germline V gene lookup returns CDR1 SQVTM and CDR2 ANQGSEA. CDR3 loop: CSVGTGATSGANVLTF. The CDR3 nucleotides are TGCAGCGTTGGAACAGGGGCTACCTCTGGGGCCAACGTCCTGACTTTC.

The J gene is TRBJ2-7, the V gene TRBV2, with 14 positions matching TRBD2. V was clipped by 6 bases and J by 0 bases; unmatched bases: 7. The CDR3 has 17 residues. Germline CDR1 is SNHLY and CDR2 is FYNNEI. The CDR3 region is CASRRTSGGTSSYEQYF. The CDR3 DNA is TGTGCCAGCAGGAGGACTAGCGGGGGGACATCCTCCTACGAGCAGTACTTC.

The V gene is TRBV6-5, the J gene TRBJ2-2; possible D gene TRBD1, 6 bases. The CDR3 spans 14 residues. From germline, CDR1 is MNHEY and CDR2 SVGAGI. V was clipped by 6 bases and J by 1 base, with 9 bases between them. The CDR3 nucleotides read TGTGCCAGCAGGCCGGGACAGAACACCGGGGAGCTGTTTTTT. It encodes CASRPGQNTGELFF.

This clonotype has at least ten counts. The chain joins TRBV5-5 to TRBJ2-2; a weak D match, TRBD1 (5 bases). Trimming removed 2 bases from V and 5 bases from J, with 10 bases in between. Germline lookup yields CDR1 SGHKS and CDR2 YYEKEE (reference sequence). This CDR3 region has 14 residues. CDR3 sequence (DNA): TGTGCCAGCAGCTTCCAGGGTCCTACCGGGGAGCTGTTTTTT. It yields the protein CASSFQGPTGELFF. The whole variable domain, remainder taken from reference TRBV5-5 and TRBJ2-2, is DAGVTQSPTHLIKTRGQQVTLRCSPISGHKSVSWYQQVLGQGPQFIFQYYEKEERGRGNFPDRFSARQFPNYSSELNVNALLLGDSALYLCASSFQGPTGELFFGEGSRLTVL.

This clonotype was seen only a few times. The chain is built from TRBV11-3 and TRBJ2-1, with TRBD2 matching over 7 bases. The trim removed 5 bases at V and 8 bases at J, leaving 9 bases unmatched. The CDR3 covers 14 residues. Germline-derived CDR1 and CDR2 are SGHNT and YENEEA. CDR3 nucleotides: TGTGCCAGCAGCAGACTAGCTGCCGCACATGAGCAGTTCTTC. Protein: CASSRLAAAHEQFF.

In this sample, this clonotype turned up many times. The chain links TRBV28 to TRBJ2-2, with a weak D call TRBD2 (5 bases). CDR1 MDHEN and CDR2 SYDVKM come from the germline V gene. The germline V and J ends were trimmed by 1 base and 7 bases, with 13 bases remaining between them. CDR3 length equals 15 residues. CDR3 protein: CASSLSGLGIGELFF. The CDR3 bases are TGTGCCAGCAGTTTATCCGGTCTCGGGATCGGGGAGCTGTTTTTT. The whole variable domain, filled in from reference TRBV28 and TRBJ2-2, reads DVKVTQSSRYLVKRTGEKVFLECVQDMDHENMFWYRQDPGLGLRLIYFSYDVKMKEKGDIPEGYSVSREKKERFSLILESASTNQTSMYLCASSLSGLGIGELFFGEGSRLTVL.

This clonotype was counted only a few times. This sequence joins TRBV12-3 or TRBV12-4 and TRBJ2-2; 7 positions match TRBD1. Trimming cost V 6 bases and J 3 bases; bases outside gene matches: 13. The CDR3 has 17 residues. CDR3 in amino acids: CASSPYPGQGDTGELFF. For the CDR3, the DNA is TGTGCCAGCAGCCCCTACCCCGGGCAGGGGGACACCGGGGAGCTGTTTTTT.

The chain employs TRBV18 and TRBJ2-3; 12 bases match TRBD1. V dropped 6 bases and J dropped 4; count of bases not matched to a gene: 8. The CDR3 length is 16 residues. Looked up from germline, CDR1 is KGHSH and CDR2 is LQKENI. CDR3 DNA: TGTGCCAGCTCTCCGCGGGGGACAGGGGGCCCAGATACGCAGTATTTT. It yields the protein CASSPRGTGGPDTQYF.

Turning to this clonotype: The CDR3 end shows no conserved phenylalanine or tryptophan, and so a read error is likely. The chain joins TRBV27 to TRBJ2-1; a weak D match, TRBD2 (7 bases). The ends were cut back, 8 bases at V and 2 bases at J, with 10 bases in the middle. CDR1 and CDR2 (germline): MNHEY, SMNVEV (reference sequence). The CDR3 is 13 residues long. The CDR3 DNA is TGTGCCAGCGGGGGGGCGGCCTACAATGAGCAGTTCATC. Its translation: CASGGAAYNEQFI.

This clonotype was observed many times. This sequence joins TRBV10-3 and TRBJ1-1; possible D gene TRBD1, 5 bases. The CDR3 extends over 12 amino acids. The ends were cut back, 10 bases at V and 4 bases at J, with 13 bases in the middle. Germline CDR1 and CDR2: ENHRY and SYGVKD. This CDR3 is CATGGDGTEAFF. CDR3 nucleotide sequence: TGTGCCACGGGGGGGGACGGCACTGAAGCTTTCTTT.

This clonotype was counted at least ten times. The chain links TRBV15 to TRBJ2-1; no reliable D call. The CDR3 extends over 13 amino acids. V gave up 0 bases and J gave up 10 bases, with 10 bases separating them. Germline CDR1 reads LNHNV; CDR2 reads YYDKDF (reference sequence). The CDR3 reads CATSRDQGMEQFF. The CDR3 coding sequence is TGTGCCACCAGCAGAGATCAAGGGATGGAGCAGTTCTTC.

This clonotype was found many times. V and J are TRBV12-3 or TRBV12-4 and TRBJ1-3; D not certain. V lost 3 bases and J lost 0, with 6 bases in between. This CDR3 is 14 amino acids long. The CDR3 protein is CASSFSGSGNTIYF. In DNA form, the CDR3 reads TGTGCCAGCAGTTTCTCCGGCTCTGGAAACACCATATATTTT.

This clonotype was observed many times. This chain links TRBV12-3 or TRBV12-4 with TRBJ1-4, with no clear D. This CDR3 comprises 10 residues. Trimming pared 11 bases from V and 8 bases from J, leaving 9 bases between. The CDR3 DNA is TGTGCCCCTGACTCCGAAAAACTGTTTTTT. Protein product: CAPDSEKLFF.

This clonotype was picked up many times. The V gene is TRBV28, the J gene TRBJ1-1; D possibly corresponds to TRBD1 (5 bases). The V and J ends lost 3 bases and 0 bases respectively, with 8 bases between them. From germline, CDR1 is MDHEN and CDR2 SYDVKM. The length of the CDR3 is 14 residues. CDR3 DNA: TGTGCCAGCAGTTTCCAGGACATGAACACTGAAGCTTTCTTT. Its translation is CASSFQDMNTEAFF.

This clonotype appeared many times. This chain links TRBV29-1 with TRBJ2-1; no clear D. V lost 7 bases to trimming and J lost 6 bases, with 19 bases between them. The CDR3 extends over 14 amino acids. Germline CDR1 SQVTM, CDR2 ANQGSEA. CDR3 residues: CSAPSKKIGNEQFF. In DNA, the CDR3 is TGCAGCGCCCCGTCGAAAAAAATAGGCAATGAGCAGTTCTTC.